The 7 T cell receptor beta chains below were found in one sample sequenced in a study of OX40 agonist ivuxolimab in advanced cancers. The method behind the library was the immunoSEQ multiplex PCR assay. The clones in this table, taken by TCRdb from immuneACCESS, are in-frame only. Not every clone is retained; where verified, under half of the shortfall comes from an unresolved V gene, and the cause of the rest is unknown. Within this sample are thousands of clones, with roughly 78% of them counted one time only. The ten top clones hold under 40% of the sample. The sample in question was CD4+ or CD8+ T cells sorted from blood, obtained in a trial of the OX40 agonist ivuxolimab. These TCRs come from an adult with an advanced solid tumor such as melanoma, head and neck, liver or kidney cancer.

The rearrangement links TRBV2 to TRBJ2-7; 9 bases match TRBD1. Germline V gene data show CDR1 as SNHLY and CDR2 as FYNNEI. This CDR3 region has 15 residues. V lost 6 bases, J lost 3 bases, and 9 bases stayed unmatched. CDR3 in DNA: TGTGCCAGCAGCCAAAGCGGGACAGGGAACTACGAGCAGTACTTC. Its translation: CASSQSGTGNYEQYF.

This clone was seen just once. The chain is built from TRBV14 and TRBJ2-7; D perhaps matches TRBD2 (6 bases). Germline assignment: CDR1 SGHDN and CDR2 FVKESK. This CDR3 spans 16 amino acids. V gave up 2 bases and J gave up 6 bases, with 20 bases separating them. The CDR3 region is CASSQRGTGPRSEQYF. The CDR3 DNA follows: TGTGCCAGCAGCCAACGGGGGACCGGTCCCCGCTCCGAGCAGTACTTC.

The chain employs TRBV5-1 and TRBJ2-7; D is unclear. The V gene lost 0 bases and the J gene lost 0 bases, with 10 bases spanning the gap. The CDR3 has 15 amino acids. Germline values: CDR1 SGHRS, CDR2 YFSETQ. This chain's CDR3 is CASSLGVGFSYEQYF. CDR3 coding DNA: TGCGCCAGCAGCTTGGGAGTCGGATTCTCCTACGAGCAGTACTTC.

The gene calls are TRBV14 and TRBJ1-1; a weak D match, TRBD1 (6 bases). The length of the CDR3 is 17 residues. V dropped 4 bases and J dropped 0 bases, with 18 bases sitting between them. CDR1 and CDR2 (germline): SGHDN, FVKESK. CDR3 protein: CASSPMWVGGLNTEAFF. The CDR3 DNA sequence: TGTGCCAGCAGCCCTATGTGGGTCGGGGGGCTGAACACTGAAGCTTTCTTT.

This chain links TRBV10-1 with TRBJ1-4, with D hard to call. Trimming removed 3 bases from V and 7 bases from J, with 12 bases in between. Per the germline V gene, CDR1 is WNHNN and CDR2 is SYGVQD (reference sequence). This CDR3 spans 14 amino acids. Here the CDR3 reads CASSDDRWSEKLFF. CDR3 bases: TGCGCCAGCAGTGATGACCGCTGGAGTGAAAAACTGTTTTTT.

J is TRBJ1-1 and V is TRBV9, with D possibly being TRBD1 (6 bases). V was cut by 2 bases and J by 0 bases, with 11 bases left in between. This CDR3 contains 15 residues. CDR1 and CDR2 from the germline V gene are SGDLS and YYNGEE. CDR3 amino acids: CASSVPTGMNTEAFF. Here the CDR3 DNA reads TGTGCCAGCAGCGTCCCTACAGGGATGAACACTGAAGCTTTCTTT.

This clone is a singleton in its sample. This chain connects TRBV7-9 to TRBJ2-3; unclear D gene. The CDR3 totals 14 residues. The germline V gene has CDR1 SEHNR and CDR2 FQNEAQ (reference sequence). Deletions cut 3 bases from V and 0 bases from J, with 7 bases between. CDR3 nucleotides: TGTGCCAGCAGCTTGGCAACTAGCACAGATACGCAGTATTTT. Translated: CASSLATSTDTQYF.